The rows below give T cell receptor beta chains drawn from one sample of a study of human T cells and chemical hapten exposure. Via MiXCR, TCRdb re-called the RACE reads, giving one row per CDR3 protein. This repertoire shows some 340,000 distinct CDR3 sequences, around 7% found once; its top ten account for about 8%. Sequencing was performed on whole blood, taken in connection with sensitization to the hapten diphenylcyclopropenone (DPC). The receptor source for this set is a woman between 18 and 30 years old with alopecia areata. Some clones in this sample may be carry-over from other donors' samples. Each CDR3 is given with its conserved first and last residue. Fields, in order: CDR3 protein, V gene.

CDR3aa: CASSWGQMNTGELFF
v_gene: TRBV28

CDR3aa: CASSRRGASADTQYF
v_gene: TRBV3-1

CDR3aa: CASSLLEETQYF
v_gene: TRBV7-9

CDR3aa: CASTATGVGQPQHF
v_gene: TRBV2

CDR3aa: CASTSYSSTDTQYF
v_gene: TRBV7-2

CDR3aa: CASSAAHSNSPLHF
v_gene: TRBV2

CDR3aa: CASSVRRDGRTQYF
v_gene: TRBV7-8

CDR3aa: CASSGTRGYNTGELFF
v_gene: TRBV6-6

CDR3aa: CSAGRRFGVYDEQFF
v_gene: TRBV20-1

CDR3aa: CASSCFWDVYDGYTF
v_gene: TRBV6-2/TRBV6-3

CDR3aa: CSASAGGNTDTQYF
v_gene: TRBV20-1

CDR3aa: CASSLPADTQETQYF
v_gene: TRBV7-9

CDR3aa: CASSLGWRSYTF
v_gene: TRBV12-3/TRBV12-4

CDR3aa: CASSLVPGGPAQYF
v_gene: TRBV28

CDR3aa: CASSPDLSDYGYTF
v_gene: TRBV18

CDR3aa: CASSVGGLNTGELFF
v_gene: TRBV9

CDR3aa: CASSYSTEWDEQFF
v_gene: TRBV6-5

CDR3aa: CASSQEGGLRYF
v_gene: TRBV4-3

CDR3aa: CASSRRVTSGGADTQYF
v_gene: TRBV7-2

CDR3aa: CASSLGTGNNYGYTF
v_gene: TRBV4-2

CDR3aa: CASSAAVYYGYTF
v_gene: TRBV2

CDR3aa: CAIRVGLGETQYF
v_gene: TRBV10-3

CDR3aa: CASSLSRGEVTPLHF
v_gene: TRBV7-2

CDR3aa: CASSQDWGRGDGYTF
v_gene: TRBV4-3

CDR3aa: CASSQVKASAFSSGANVLTF
v_gene: TRBV14

CDR3aa: CASIPNFRYTF
v_gene: TRBV5-1

CDR3aa: CASSQGSGAQETQYF
v_gene: TRBV4-3

CDR3aa: CSARTSGGDTQYF
v_gene: TRBV20-1

CDR3aa: CASSRRDLRSEKLFF
v_gene: TRBV6-5

CDR3aa: CASSLYKVAGRVYNQPQHF
v_gene: TRBV28

CDR3aa: CASSWGRGNQPQHF
v_gene: TRBV28

CDR3aa: CASSLDVRGRSGNTIYF
v_gene: TRBV7-8

CDR3aa: CAGRSQDSGANVLTF
v_gene: TRBV28

CDR3aa: CSARISGGGNYGEQYF
v_gene: TRBV20-1

CDR3aa: CASSPGDRGFTDTQYF
v_gene: TRBV28

CDR3aa: CASSQATVTNYGYTF
v_gene: TRBV4-2

CDR3aa: CASSASYNSPLHF
v_gene: TRBV2

CDR3aa: CASSQDALTIWPQHF
v_gene: TRBV4-1

CDR3aa: CASSLAPSGTGNTIYF
v_gene: TRBV7-2

CDR3aa: CASSYTVTGEGYTF
v_gene: TRBV6-2/TRBV6-3

CDR3aa: CASSPRVVNTEAFF
v_gene: TRBV21-1

CDR3aa: CASSQDRPRAEQYF
v_gene: TRBV4-2

CDR3aa: CASSPWTGAGQETQYF
v_gene: TRBV11-2

CDR3aa: CAISDGLAGGTYEQYF
v_gene: TRBV10-3

CDR3aa: CASSRAGTKGWNTEAFF
v_gene: TRBV6-5

CDR3aa: CASSELDSNQPQHF
v_gene: TRBV2

CDR3aa: CASSQLDLGPSYGYTF
v_gene: TRBV3-1

CDR3aa: CASSYSTGPGTEAFF
v_gene: TRBV6-5

CDR3aa: CASSYSPRVTEAFF
v_gene: TRBV6-2/TRBV6-3

CDR3aa: CASSQEGGIGGSLTDTQYF
v_gene: TRBV4-1

CDR3aa: CASMVTPSTEAFF
v_gene: TRBV2

CDR3aa: CAISESSFEQYF
v_gene: TRBV10-3

CDR3aa: CASTPGHYNEQFF
v_gene: TRBV27

CDR3aa: CASSFPRNTEAFF
v_gene: TRBV4-1

CDR3aa: CASSPQGANQPQHF
v_gene: TRBV12-3/TRBV12-4

CDR3aa: CSVVGGRGTEAFF
v_gene: TRBV29-1

CDR3aa: CASSTTGGTSTDTQYF
v_gene: TRBV18